The clone carrying this TCR beta chain was detected a few times. The antigen is undetermined. The data were obtained in a study of T cells in Graves' hyperthyroidism and ophthalmopathy. Researchers took RNA transcripts and amplified the TCR beta CDR3 regions from them. A first-round RT-PCR of the TCR CDR3 used the HTBI primer set. TCRdb reanalysed the multiplex PCR reads using MiXCR and keeps one entry per CDR3 protein. The sample records around 380,000 distinct CDR3 sequences, about 14% being singletons. Points from the study as a whole: Ophthalmopathy was model-predicted a median about 6.9 months pre-onset. Clonotypes that were expanded in thyroid above 0.001 mostly appeared in blood too.

This CDR3 contains 13 residues. The germline V gene has CDR1 GTSNPN and CDR2 SVGIG (reference sequence). V gave up 3 bases and J gave up 5 bases; unmatched junction bases: 4. What was sequenced was blood. This TCR came from a man younger than 45 with Graves' hyperthyroidism that later progressed to Graves' ophthalmopathy. The chain joins TRBV30 to TRBJ1-5, with 7 bases lining up with TRBD1. The CDR3 loop reads CAWSLGTDQPQHF. In DNA, the CDR3 is TGTGCCTGGAGCCTTGGGACAGATCAGCCCCAGCATTTT. Full variable domain (missing parts from reference TRBV30 and TRBJ1-5): SQTIHQWPATLVQPVGSPLSLECTVEGTSNPNLYWYRQAAGRGLQLLFYSVGIGQISSEVPQNLSASRPQDRQFILSSKKLLLSDSGFYLCAWSLGTDQPQHFGDGTRLSIL.